The clone carrying this TCR beta chain was counted only a few times. Its antigen is not known. The time point: persistent/refractory GD, antithyroid drugs over 5 years with positive TRAb. Construction of the TCR library relied on RNA isolated from PBMCs. This record belongs to a study of regulatory T cells in long-lasting Graves disease. Construction of TCR beta libraries relied on iRepertoire HTBI primers and on Arm-PCR targeting CDR3 regions. TCRdb recomputed calls from the multiplex PCR reads with MiXCR, one row per CDR3 protein. The table has some 450,000 distinct CDR3 sequences, about 25% seen once. Study-wide points: No thyroid tissue was studied; the work used peripheral blood only. TCR diversity was lower in persistent Graves' patients (versus newly diagnosed ones).

The sequencing used peripheral blood mononuclear cells (PBMCs), collected when the disease was refractory, from a patient treated with antithyroid drugs. This TCR was recovered from a female donor with Graves disease.

CDR3 protein: CASSRQGLAETQYF. In DNA form, the CDR3 reads TGTGCCAGCAGCCGACAGGGGCTAGCAGAGACCCAGTACTTC. This chain joins TRBV7-9 and TRBJ2-5; the match to TRBD1 covers 8 bases. The germline V gene encodes CDR1 SEHNR and CDR2 FQNEAQ (reference sequence). The CDR3 is made up of 14 amino acids. V lost 5 bases and J lost 4; bases outside the gene matches: 6.